These 4 T cell receptor beta chains came from one sample sequenced in a study of cytomegalovirus exposure and HLA in healthy donors. PCR primers comprised 60 Vbeta and 13 Jbeta primers. TCRdb's table, derived via immunoSEQ multiplex PCR, lists solely in-frame clones and lacks some. The profile shows more than 80,000 clones, roughly 82% of them singletons. The sample comprised PBMCs. Receptors were obtained from a man in his forties or fifties in good health and CMV-seronegative.

V is TRBV6-5 and J is TRBJ2-2; 7 bases are a match to TRBD1. The germline V gene has CDR1 MNHEY and CDR2 SVGAGI. The CDR3 is 14 amino acids. The junction had 4 bases not matched to a gene; V was cut back by 5 bases and J by 4 bases. The CDR3 reads CASSRTGGTGELFF. The CDR3 DNA follows: TGTGCCAGCAGTCGGACAGGAGGCACCGGGGAGCTGTTTTTT.

This clone was observed a handful of times. The V call is TRBV4-2, the J call TRBJ2-7; perhaps TRBD2 as D (5 bases). Germline V lookup: CDR1 LGHNA, CDR2 YNFKEQ. The CDR3 extends over 14 amino acids. Trimming removed 4 bases from V and 5 bases from J, with 15 bases in between. CDR3 bases: TGTGCCAGCAGCCCGGGATTACCTGGGAACGAGCAGTACTTC. It encodes CASSPGLPGNEQYF.

The chain couples TRBV7-2 to TRBJ2-3; no clear D. The CDR3 is made up of 12 amino acids. In germline, CDR1 is SGHTA, CDR2 FQGNSA. V was cut by 3 bases and J by 6 bases, with 7 bases left in between. The CDR3 protein is CASSFLRDTQYF. The CDR3, as DNA: TGTGCCAGCAGCTTTCTGCGGGATACGCAGTATTTT.

This clone has a single count. The rearrangement links TRBV5-1 to TRBJ1-2; no reliable D call. V lost 1 base and J 7 bases, leaving 11 bases between the germline ends. The CDR3 extends over 13 amino acids. Germline V gene data show CDR1 as SGHRS and CDR2 as YFSETQ. The CDR3 protein is CASSLRTEAGYTF. DNA of the CDR3: TGCGCCAGCAGCTTGAGGACGGAGGCTGGCTACACCTTC.